This T cell receptor beta chain was profiled in a study of blood T cells in healthy people across ages. From germline, CDR1 is SGHTA and CDR2 FQGNSA. The ends were cut back, 3 bases at V and 1 base at J, with 8 bases in the middle. The CDR3 length is 14 residues. A sample-barcoded 5' primer and a J-beta primer mix were used in a second PCR of roughly 7 to 11 cycles. In TCRdb, the 5' RACE reads were re-called with MiXCR into one record per CDR3 protein. The sample has 550,000 to 600,000 distinct CDR3 sequences, 40% to 50% seen once. The specimen was blood. The clonotype comes from a man at least 80 years old in good health. This chain links TRBV7-2 with TRBJ2-3; D is uncertain. The CDR3 DNA reads as TGTGCCAGCAGCTTCGACACCCGCACAGATACGCAGTATTTT. Translated, it gives CASSFDTRTDTQYF.